Listed below are T cell receptor beta chains from one sample, sequenced in a study of CD4+ T cells in melanoma. TCRdb keeps only in-frame clones here, not all; method: immunoSEQ multiplex PCR. The sample carries 50,000 or so clones, about 91% recorded once. Sequences were obtained from peripheral blood. The receptors derive from a human donor with melanoma. Each CDR3 is given with its conserved first and last residue. A D gene is named only where the DNA matches it firmly. Size is omitted from some rows. Given values are once, few, many or a class for expanded clones.

TRBJ1-1 TRBV7-9 TRBD1 . CASSLGDRVNTEAFF TGTGCCAGCAGCTTAGGGGACAGGGTGAACACTGAAGCTTTCTTT
TRBJ2-7 TRBV13 . . CASNRNYEQYF TGTGCCAGCAACCGAAACTACGAGCAGTACTTC
TRBJ2-5 TRBV19 TRBD2 few CASRRGLAETQYF TGTGCCAGTAGGCGAGGACTAGCAGAGACCCAGTACTTC
TRBJ2-2 TRBV4-3 TRBD1 few CASSQHLPGQGTFGELFF TGCGCCAGCAGCCAACATCTACCGGGACAGGGGACCTTCGGGGAGCTGTTTTTT
TRBJ1-2 TRBV6-5 . . CASSSGLGYTF TGTGCCAGCAGTTCAGGGCTGGGCTACACCTTC
TRBJ1-6 TRBV19 . . CASTSAGGRIYNSPLHF TGTGCCAGTACCTCAGCGGGGGGCCGCATCTATAATTCACCCCTCCACTTT
TRBJ1-2 TRBV6-1 TRBD1 . CASSEWGQGVGGYTF TGTGCCAGCAGTGAATGGGGACAGGGGGTTGGTGGCTACACCTTC
TRBJ2-5 TRBV6-5 . few CASSSDLSQYQETQYF TGTGCCAGCAGTTCAGATCTAAGTCAGTACCAAGAGACCCAGTACTTC
TRBJ2-5 TRBV9 . . CASSLNPQETQYF TGTGCCAGCAGCCTCAACCCCCAAGAGACCCAGTACTTC
TRBJ1-3 TRBV30 TRBD1 . CAWSAGGYTIYF TGTGCCTGGAGCGCAGGGGGGTACACCATATATTTT
TRBJ2-3 TRBV7-3 . . CASSFIVGDTQYF TGTGCCAGCAGCTTCATCGTAGGAGATACGCAGTATTTT
TRBJ1-1 TRBV5-1 . . CASSLGGDLNTEAFF TGCGCCAGCAGCTTGGGAGGCGACTTGAACACTGAAGCTTTCTTT
TRBJ2-3 TRBV15 TRBD1 once CATGQGSTDTQYF TGTGCCACGGGACAGGGGAGCACAGATACGCAGTATTTT
TRBJ1-4 TRBV5-4 . once CASSLAGQNEKLFF TGTGCCAGCAGCTTGGCCGGGCAAAATGAAAAACTGTTTTTT
TRBJ2-7 TRBV28 . . CASSLHGGYEQYF TGTGCCAGCAGCCTCCACGGGGGTTACGAGCAGTACTTC
TRBJ2-1 TRBV29-1 . . CSVDEAKQFF TGCAGCGTTGATGAGGCCAAGCAGTTCTTC
TRBJ2-5 TRBV4-1 . . CASSQVMGAETQYF TGCGCCAGCAGCCAAGTGATGGGGGCAGAGACCCAGTACTTC
TRBJ2-1 TRBV5-1 . . CASSLGLAGHNEQFF TGCGCCAGCAGCTTGGGACTGGCGGGGCACAATGAGCAGTTCTTC
TRBJ1-4 TRBV4-3 . . CASSQEPWGQAEKLFF TGCGCCAGCAGCCAAGAACCCTGGGGACAAGCTGAAAAACTGTTTTTT
TRBJ2-1 TRBV7-3 . . CASSLSGGRNEQFF TGTGCCAGCAGCTTAAGTGGGGGGCGCAATGAGCAGTTCTTC
TRBJ2-1 TRBV18 . . CASSPQRGLNYNEQFF TGTGCCAGCTCACCTCAGAGGGGACTGAATTACAATGAGCAGTTCTTC
TRBJ1-6 TRBV27 . . CASTSLSYNSPLHF TGTGCCAGCACTTCACTCTCCTATAATTCACCCCTCCACTTT
TRBJ1-2 TRBV4-1 . . CASSQDPNYGYTF TGCGCCAGCAGCCAAGACCCTAACTATGGCTACACCTTC
TRBJ2-2 TRBV15 . . CATSKQRQASGGELFF TGTGCCACCAGCAAGCAGAGGCAGGCATCGGGCGGGGAGCTGTTTTTT